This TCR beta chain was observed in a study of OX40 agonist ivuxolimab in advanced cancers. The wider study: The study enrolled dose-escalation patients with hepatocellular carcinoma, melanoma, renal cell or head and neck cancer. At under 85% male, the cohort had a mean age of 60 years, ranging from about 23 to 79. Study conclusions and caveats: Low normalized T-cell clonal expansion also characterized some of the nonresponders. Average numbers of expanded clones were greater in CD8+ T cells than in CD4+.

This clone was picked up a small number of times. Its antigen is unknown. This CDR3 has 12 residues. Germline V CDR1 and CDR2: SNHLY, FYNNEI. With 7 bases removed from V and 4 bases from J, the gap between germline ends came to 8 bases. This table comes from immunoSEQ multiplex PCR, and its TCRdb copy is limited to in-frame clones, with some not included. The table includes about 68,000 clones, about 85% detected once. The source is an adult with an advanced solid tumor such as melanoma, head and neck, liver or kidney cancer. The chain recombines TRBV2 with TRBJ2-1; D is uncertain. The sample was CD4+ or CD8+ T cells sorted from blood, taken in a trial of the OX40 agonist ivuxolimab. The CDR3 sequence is CASIPAYNEQFF. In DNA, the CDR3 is TGTGCCAGCATCCCGGCGTACAATGAGCAGTTCTTC. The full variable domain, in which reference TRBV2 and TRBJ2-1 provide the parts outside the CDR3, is EPEVTQTPSHQVTQMGQEVILRCVPISNHLYFYWYRQILGQKVEFLVSFYNNEISEKSEIFDDQFSVERPDGSNFTLKIRSTKLEDSAMYFCASIPAYNEQFFGPGTRLTVL.